What follows describes a single T cell receptor beta chain. What it binds is unknown. This specimen belongs to a study of regulatory T cells in long-lasting Graves disease. General observations from the study: TRBV28 was favored in persistent disease, as were TRBJ1-2 and TRBJ2-5. Thyroid tissue went unexamined; only peripheral blood was analyzed. Shared public clonotypes totalled a few thousand in persistent patients, compared with roughly 970 in new patients.

Germline V CDR1 and CDR2: SNHLY, FYNNEI. V was cut by 7 bases and J by 4 bases, with 23 bases left in between. This CDR3 is built from 17 residues. Indicated time point: newly diagnosed GD, antithyroid drugs for less than 3 months. Construction of the TCR library relied on RNA isolated from PBMCs. Investigators prepared the TCR beta libraries by applying iRepertoire HTBI primers and Arm-PCR of CDR3 regions. TCRdb itself ran the multiplex PCR reads through MiXCR, one entry per CDR3 protein. The top ten hold 9.5% to 12% of the sample, which has 400,000 to 550,000 distinct CDR3 sequences, over 15% seen once. The sample was also reused in another study, on T cells in Graves' hyperthyroidism and ophthalmopathy. That work states: Used for diagnoses were clinical symptoms, serum thyroxine and TRAb, thyroid ultrasound and orbital computed tomography.

The receptor's source is a woman between 25 and 40 years old with Graves disease. The sample was peripheral blood mononuclear cells (PBMCs), taken at new diagnosis, from a patient treated with antithyroid drugs. The chain combines TRBV2 with TRBJ1-3; D unclear. CDR3 sequence: CASTLPSAGISGNTIYF. The CDR3 DNA reads as TGTGCCAGCACACTTCCCTCAGCGGGCATCTCGGGAAACACCATATATTTT.